A single sample is the source of the 19 T cell receptor beta chains below, sequenced in a study of T cell repertoires in cytomegalovirus infection. No antigen has been identified for these receptors. TCRdb recomputed calls from the reads with MiXCR, one row per CDR3 protein. Of some 560,000 distinct CDR3 sequences listed, 40% are singletons. This material consisted of cultured PBMCs, taken from culture after CMV antigen stimulation. The receptors derive from a human donor in good health (CMV status not recorded). Some clones in this sample may be carry-over from other donors' samples.

The chain carries TRBV27 and TRBJ2-7, with 7 bases that match TRBD1. CDR1 and CDR2 from the germline V gene are MNHEY and SMNVEV (reference sequence). V lost 0 bases to trimming and J lost 3 bases; unmatched junction nucleotides: 14. CDR3 length equals 18 residues. Written as DNA, the CDR3 is TGTGCCAGCAGTTTATCTTCCCGGCCCAGGGGGTTTGACTACGAGCAGTACTTC. The encoded protein is CASSLSSRPRGFDYEQYF.

The chain is built from TRBV19 and TRBJ1-1; TRBD1 might be the D (5 bases). Trimming left V 0 bases short and J 3 bases short, with 11 bases between. The CDR3 extends over 15 amino acids. Per germline, CDR1 LNHDA and CDR2 SQIVND (reference sequence). For the CDR3, the DNA is TGTGCCAGTAGTATAGATGCAGGGAGAGACACTGAAGCTTTCTTT. Translated: CASSIDAGRDTEAFF.

V is TRBV2 and J is TRBJ1-2, with unresolved D. The CDR3 is 12 residues long. In germline, CDR1 is SNHLY, CDR2 FYNNEI. V lost 7 bases, J lost 4 bases, and 10 bases lay in between. The CDR3 spells CASKEQRYGYTF. The CDR3 region has the DNA TGTGCCAGCAAGGAGCAACGCTATGGCTACACCTTC.

The chain links TRBV7-6 to TRBJ1-3; D ambiguous. Germline assignment: CDR1 SGHVS and CDR2 FNYEAQ. The V gene lost 5 bases and the J gene lost 0 bases, with 8 bases spanning the gap. CDR3 length: 14 amino acids. CDR3 sequence: CASSARYSGNTIYF. The CDR3, as DNA: TGTGCCAGCAGCGCCCGGTACTCTGGAAACACCATATATTTT.

This chain links TRBV2 with TRBJ2-2; D call uncertain. Germline CDR1 and CDR2: SNHLY and FYNNEI. The CDR3 contains 15 residues. Trimming pared 8 bases from V and 3 bases from J, leaving 16 bases between. The DNA for the CDR3 is TGTGCCAGCTCACAGACCCGGTCCGACACCGGGGAGCTGTTTTTT. It specifies CASSQTRSDTGELFF.

The chain is built from TRBV7-9 and TRBJ2-1; D tentatively fits TRBD1 or TRBD2 (5 bases each). The germline V gene encodes CDR1 SEHNR and CDR2 FQNEAQ (reference sequence). Trimming left V 3 bases short and J 9 bases short, with 18 bases between. The length of the CDR3 is 15 residues. The CDR3 sequence is CASSLGDPRIVEQFF. The CDR3 bases are TGTGCCAGCAGCTTGGGGGACCCCCGAATCGTTGAGCAGTTCTTC.

The chain has TRBV5-6 and TRBJ1-2; D is perhaps TRBD1 (6 bases). Trimming cost V 5 bases and J 7 bases, with 12 bases left between them. Germline CDR1 is SGHDT and CDR2 is YYEEEE. This CDR3 comprises 12 residues. CDR3 DNA: TGTGCCAGCAGAAATACAGGGACTGGCTACACCTTC. Encoded protein: CASRNTGTGYTF.

This sequence joins TRBV7-2 and TRBJ1-2; unclear D gene. The V and J ends lost 3 bases and 8 bases respectively, with 10 bases between them. This CDR3 is 12 amino acids long. Germline lookup yields CDR1 SGHTA and CDR2 FQGNSA. The CDR3 reads CASSFPATGYTF. CDR3 nucleotide sequence: TGTGCCAGCAGCTTTCCGGCGACCGGCTACACCTTC.

The chain combines TRBV28 with TRBJ2-1; 12 nucleotides align to TRBD2. The CDR3 has 16 residues. Losses at the gene ends were 2 bases for V and 9 bases for J; bases not matched to a gene: 8. Germline CDR1 MDHEN, CDR2 SYDVKM. The CDR3 DNA sequence: TGTGCCAGCAGTTTACAGACTAGCGGGGGTCTGAGTGAGCAGTTCTTC. Encoded protein: CASSLQTSGGLSEQFF.

This clonotype occurred a few times. The chain combines TRBV10-3 with TRBJ1-4; perhaps TRBD1 as D (5 bases). This CDR3 has 13 amino acids. The germline V gene has CDR1 ENHRY and CDR2 SYGVKD. Trimming took 4 bases from V and 7 from J, leaving 10 bases between them. The CDR3, as DNA: TGTGCCATCAGTGCGCAGGGTGGTGAAAAACTGTTTTTT. Residues: CAISAQGGEKLFF.

The V gene is TRBV20-1, the J gene TRBJ1-6; 7 positions match TRBD1. CDR1 is DFQATT, CDR2 SNEGSKA, per germline (reference sequence). J was trimmed by 5 bases and V by 6 bases; bases with no gene match: 10. CDR3 size: 15 residues. The DNA of the CDR3 is TGCAGTGCCCGCCCGGAGGGGGCAGATAATTCACCCCTCCACTTT. Protein sequence: CSARPEGADNSPLHF.

The V call is TRBV20-1, the J call TRBJ2-1; TRBD2 agrees at 8 bases. Germline loops: CDR1 DFQATT, CDR2 SNEGSKA (reference sequence). The CDR3 has 13 amino acids. V shed 1 base, J shed 8 bases, and the junction held 4 bases outside the gene matches. The CDR3 reads CSARAGGRDEQFF. CDR3 DNA sequence: TGCAGTGCTAGAGCGGGAGGGAGGGATGAGCAGTTCTTC.

V gene TRBV7-8 combines with J gene TRBJ1-5; 7 nucleotides match TRBD1. CDR1 SGHVS and CDR2 FQNEAQ come from the germline V gene. Trimming removed 4 bases from V and 2 bases from J; junction bases left unmatched: 5. The CDR3 has 15 amino acids. The CDR3 DNA follows: TGTGCCAGCAGCTCGGGACAGCGCGGCAATCAGCCCCAGCATTTT. Protein sequence: CASSSGQRGNQPQHF.

The chain carries TRBV19 and TRBJ2-3; D unresolved. The germline V gene has CDR1 LNHDA and CDR2 SQIVND (reference sequence). This CDR3 comprises 13 residues. V gave up 3 bases and J gave up 2 bases, with 6 bases separating them. The CDR3 is CASSIEITDTQYF. CDR3 bases: TGTGCCAGTAGTATCGAGATCACAGATACGCAGTATTTT.

This clonotype was counted only a few times. The CDR3 region is CASESGSNQPQHF. The CDR3 region has the DNA TGTGCCAGCGAAAGCGGAAGCAATCAGCCCCAGCATTTT. The chain is built from TRBV6-1 and TRBJ1-5, with D unresolved. Trimming stripped 8 bases from V and 1 base from J, with 9 bases between. The germline V gene encodes CDR1 MNHNS and CDR2 SASEGT. This CDR3 comprises 13 residues.

The chain couples TRBV6-6 to TRBJ2-3; D is uncertain. Trimming stripped 1 base from V and 8 bases from J, with 10 bases between. CDR1 is MNHNY, CDR2 SVGAGI, per germline (reference sequence). This CDR3 has 13 amino acids. The CDR3 protein is CASSYYSGATQYF. In DNA form, the CDR3 reads TGTGCCAGCAGTTACTATTCGGGCGCTACGCAGTATTTT.

This clonotype was detected a few times. This chain joins TRBV6-2 or TRBV6-3 and TRBJ2-7; D is possibly TRBD1 or TRBD2 (5 bases each). V gave up 6 bases and J gave up 6 bases, with 12 bases separating them. The CDR3 sequence is 12 residues long. Germline values: CDR1 MNHEY, CDR2 SVGEGT. For the CDR3, the DNA is TGTGCCAGCAGGCCAGGGAGAAGCGAGCAGTACTTC. It encodes CASRPGRSEQYF.

This clonotype was observed many times. The V call is TRBV7-6, the J call TRBJ1-6; no firm D call. The ends were cut back, 1 base at V and 5 bases at J, with 9 bases in the middle. The CDR3 spans 15 residues. Germline V gene lookup returns CDR1 SGHVS and CDR2 FNYEAQ. Here the CDR3 reads CASSLEAGDNSPLHF. DNA for the CDR3: TGTGCCAGCAGCTTAGAGGCAGGAGATAATTCACCCCTCCACTTT.

This clonotype has a handful of counts. The rearrangement uses TRBV7-2 and TRBJ2-2, with 8 bases identical to TRBD1. The CDR3 is 15 residues long. The germline gives CDR1 SGHTA, CDR2 FQGNSA. V lost 5 bases, J lost 4 bases, and 6 bases stayed unmatched. CDR3 nucleotides: TGTGCCAGCAGCCTCCAGGGGGCCGGCACCGGGGAGCTGTTTTTT. It yields the protein CASSLQGAGTGELFF.